These 8 T cell receptor beta chains were sequenced from one sample in a study of spatial heterogeneity in lung cancer. The time point here: sample taken at primary tumor resection. Using its own MiXCR run on the 5' RACE reads, TCRdb lists one record per CDR3 protein. Of under 50,000 distinct CDR3 sequences in the sample, roughly 4.9% were seen once. The sample here was PBMCs, taken at surgery. The source is a female donor with early-stage non-small cell lung cancer.

This clonotype was observed a few times. Written as DNA, the CDR3 is TGTGCCAGCAGTTTGGGACCCAATGAAAAACTGTTTTTT. This gives the protein CASSLGPNEKLFF. This chain joins TRBV12-3 or TRBV12-4 and TRBJ1-4, with TRBD1 as a possible D gene (5 bases). The CDR3 covers 13 residues. V lost 3 bases and J 5 bases, leaving 7 bases between the germline ends.

This clonotype was picked up many times. The chain uses TRBV20-1 and TRBJ2-3, with D maybe TRBD1 (5 bases). V was shortened by 5 bases and J by 0 bases, with 9 bases between the two germline ends. The CDR3 is 13 amino acids. CDR1 is DFQATT, CDR2 SNEGSKA, per germline (reference sequence). CDR3: CSALTVSTDTQYF. In DNA, the CDR3 is TGCAGTGCTTTGACAGTTAGCACAGATACGCAGTATTTT.

This clonotype has a count of ten or more. J is TRBJ1-4 and V is TRBV6-5; D possibly corresponds to TRBD1 (6 bases). This CDR3 is 14 amino acids long. With 2 bases removed from V and 8 bases from J, the gap between germline ends came to 12 bases. Germline V gives CDR1 MNHEY, CDR2 SVGAGI. The CDR3, as DNA: TGTGCCAGCAGTTACACACAGGGTGGAGAAAAACTGTTTTTT. It codes for CASSYTQGGEKLFF.

V gene TRBV5-5 combines with J gene TRBJ2-7; TRBD1 matches at 11 bases. After removal of 4 bases from V and 2 bases from J, the junction contained 5 bases not matched to a gene. CDR3 size: 15 residues. Germline V gene data show CDR1 as SGHKS and CDR2 as YYEKEE (reference sequence). The CDR3 region has the DNA TGTGCCAGCAGCATGGAGGGACAGGGGGCCTACGAGCAGTACTTC. The encoded protein is CASSMEGQGAYEQYF.

This clonotype showed up many times. The gene calls are TRBV6-1 and TRBJ1-5; D gene ambiguous. This CDR3 has 15 amino acids. Germline V CDR1 and CDR2: MNHNS, SASEGT. Trimming stripped 1 base from V and 11 bases from J, with 18 bases between. The CDR3 loop reads CASSEGSLGFRTQHF. The CDR3 DNA follows: TGTGCCAGCAGTGAAGGGAGTTTAGGGTTCAGGACCCAGCATTTT.

This clonotype was observed at least ten times. The CDR3 DNA sequence: TGTGCCAGCGGCCCTTGGGCGGGGGCCCAGGAGACCCAGTACTTC. This codes for CASGPWAGAQETQYF. This rearrangement joins TRBV6-6 to TRBJ2-5, with D possibly being TRBD2 (7 bases). This CDR3 spans 15 amino acids. V lost 8 bases, J lost 5 bases, and 21 bases lay in between. CDR1 and CDR2 from the germline V gene are MNHNY and SVGAGI (reference sequence).

This clonotype showed up many times. V is TRBV4-2 and J is TRBJ2-5, with 10 bases matching TRBD2. The germline V gene has CDR1 LGHNA and CDR2 YNFKEQ. With 1 base clipped from V and 5 bases from J, the junction kept 10 bases outside the gene matches. This CDR3 has 17 amino acids. Here the CDR3 DNA reads TGTGCCAGCAGCCAAGGCGTCGGGACTAGCGATGGGGAGACCCAGTACTTC. Protein: CASSQGVGTSDGETQYF.

This clonotype was seen repeatedly, ten times or more. The rearrangement joins TRBV23-1 to TRBJ2-2, with 7 bases identical to TRBD1. TRBV23-1 is an open reading frame, and its role is uncertain. Germline trimming cut 4 bases from V and 4 bases from J; bases unmatched to any gene: 3. The CDR3 extends over 14 amino acids. The CDR3 region has the DNA TGCGCCAGCAGTCCGGACAGGCCCACCGGGGAGCTGTTTTTT. Translating it yields CASSPDRPTGELFF.